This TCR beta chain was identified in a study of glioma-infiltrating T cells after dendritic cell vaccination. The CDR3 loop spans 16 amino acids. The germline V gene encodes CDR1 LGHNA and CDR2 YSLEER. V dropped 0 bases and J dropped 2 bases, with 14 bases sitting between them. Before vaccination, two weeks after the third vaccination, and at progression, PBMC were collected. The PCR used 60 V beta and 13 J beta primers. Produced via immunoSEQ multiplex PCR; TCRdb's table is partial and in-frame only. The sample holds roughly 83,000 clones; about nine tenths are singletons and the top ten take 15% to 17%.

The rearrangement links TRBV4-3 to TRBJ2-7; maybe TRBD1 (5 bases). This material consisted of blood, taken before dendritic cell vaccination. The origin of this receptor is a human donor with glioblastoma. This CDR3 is CASSQDETGPTYEQYF. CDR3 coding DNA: TGCGCCAGCAGCCAAGATGAAACAGGACCTACCTACGAGCAGTACTTC.